These 8 T cell receptor beta chains came from one sample sequenced in a study of cytomegalovirus exposure and HLA in healthy donors. PCR primers comprised 60 Vbeta and 13 Jbeta primers. Assay: immunoSEQ multiplex PCR; the TCRdb copy retains only in-frame clones and omits some. The profile covers some 140,000 clones, with around 80% appearing a single time and roughly 12% taken by the ten largest. Sequencing was done on a sample of PBMCs. Receptor source: a man aged 30-40 years in good health and CMV-seropositive.

This chain's CDR3 is CASSEMLAGVSEQFF. The CDR3 nucleotides read TGTGCCAGCAGTGAGATGTTAGCGGGAGTAAGTGAGCAGTTCTTC. This sequence joins TRBV6-1 and TRBJ2-1, with 9 positions matching TRBD2. Unmatched junction bases numbered 9, after V lost 3 bases and J lost 9 bases. This CDR3 comprises 15 residues. Germline CDR1 reads MNHNS; CDR2 reads SASEGT.

As for this clone: Within the sample, other DNA sequences also encode this same CDR3. V gene TRBV19 combines with J gene TRBJ1-1; D remains ambiguous. The CDR3 runs to 13 residues. Looked up from germline, CDR1 is LNHDA and CDR2 is SQIVND (reference sequence). The V end lost 2 bases, the J end lost 1 base, and 5 bases lay between the germline ends. CDR3 DNA sequence: TGTGCCAGTAGTATAAGCCAGAACACTGAAGCTTTCTTT. It yields the protein CASSISQNTEAFF.

This clone is a singleton in its sample. In DNA form, the CDR3 reads TGCGCCAGCATTAAGGCTCGACAGCCCTCGGAGACCCAGTACTTC. Its protein product is CASIKARQPSETQYF. The V and J genes are TRBV10-2 and TRBJ2-5, with D possibly matching TRBD1 (5 bases). Per the germline V gene, CDR1 is WSHSY and CDR2 is SAAADI. The germline V and J ends were trimmed by 7 bases and 5 bases, with 20 bases remaining between them. This CDR3 has 15 residues.

This chain links TRBV9 with TRBJ2-5; a possible D gene is TRBD1 (6 bases). This CDR3 has 15 residues. CDR1 and CDR2 (germline): SGDLS, YYNGEE. V lost 0 bases to trimming and J lost 5 bases, with 14 bases between them. Here the CDR3 reads CASSVAGGLTETQYF. The CDR3 DNA reads TGTGCCAGCAGCGTAGCTGGGGGCCTTACGGAGACCCAGTACTTC.

This chain connects TRBV6-1 to TRBJ2-7; 8 bases are a match to TRBD1. CDR3 length equals 14 residues. The J segment lost 5 bases and the V segment lost 4 bases, leaving 7 bases of the junction unmatched. CDR1 is MNHNS and CDR2 is SASEGT in the germline V gene. CDR3 DNA sequence: TGTGCCAGCAGTGCCGGACAGGGAAGTAACGAGCAGTACTTC. This codes for CASSAGQGSNEQYF.

This chain joins TRBV4-2 and TRBJ2-5, with a tentative D call TRBD1 (6 bases). V was pared by 2 bases and J by 4 bases, with 14 bases between. CDR3 length: 15 amino acids. Looked up from germline, CDR1 is LGHNA and CDR2 is YNFKEQ. This CDR3 is CASSQSGQLGETQYF. The CDR3, as DNA: TGTGCCAGCAGCCAAAGTGGACAGTTGGGAGAGACCCAGTACTTC.

This clone was picked up one time. This chain links TRBV6-5 with TRBJ2-1; a possible D gene is TRBD2 (5 bases). V lost 4 bases and J lost 6, with 10 bases in between. This CDR3 comprises 13 residues. CDR1 and CDR2 from the germline V gene are MNHEY and SVGAGI. DNA of the CDR3: TGTGCCAGCAGTTCGGGGAGTTCCAATGAGCAGTTCTTC. Its translation: CASSSGSSNEQFF.

The V gene is TRBV11-2, the J gene TRBJ2-1; 7 bases are a match to TRBD2. The junction had 14 bases not matched to a gene; V was cut back by 7 bases and J by 5 bases. Germline V gives CDR1 SGHAT, CDR2 FQNNGV. The CDR3 spans 16 residues. This CDR3 is CASTIRGGTINNEQFF. CDR3 coding DNA: TGTGCCAGCACCATTCGGGGAGGGACTATTAACAATGAGCAGTTCTTC.